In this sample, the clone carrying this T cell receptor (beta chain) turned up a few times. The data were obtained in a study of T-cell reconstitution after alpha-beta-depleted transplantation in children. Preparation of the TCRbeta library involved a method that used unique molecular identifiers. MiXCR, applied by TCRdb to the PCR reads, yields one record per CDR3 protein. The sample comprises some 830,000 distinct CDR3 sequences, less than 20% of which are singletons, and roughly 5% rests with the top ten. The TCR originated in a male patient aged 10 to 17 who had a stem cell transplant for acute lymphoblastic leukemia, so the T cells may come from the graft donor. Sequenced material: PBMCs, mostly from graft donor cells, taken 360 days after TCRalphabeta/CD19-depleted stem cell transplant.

The CDR3, as DNA: TGTGCCAGCAGTTTAAGAGGTGTTTATGGCTACACCTTC. Protein product: CASSLRGVYGYTF. This rearrangement joins TRBV27 to TRBJ1-2; D is unresolved. CDR3 size: 13 residues. CDR1 MNHEY and CDR2 SMNVEV come from the germline V gene (reference sequence). With 2 bases removed from V and 5 bases from J, the gap between germline ends came to 9 bases.